The following is a TCR beta chain sequence with its context. CDR1 is MNHEY and CDR2 is SMNVEV in the germline V gene (reference sequence). V was cut by 5 bases and J by 7 bases, with 18 bases left in between. The CDR3 consists of 15 residues. This sample was taken from a study of blood T cell repertoires in COVID-19. The method was immunoSEQ multiplex PCR; TCRdb's version includes in-frame clones alone and lacks a portion of them. The repertoire holds some 120,000 clones, with 65% to 90% as singletons. The V gene is TRBV27, the J gene TRBJ1-5, with a possible D match to TRBD1 (5 bases). The sample taken for sequencing was peripheral blood. This TCR derives from a woman older than 75 with acute or convalescent COVID-19. The CDR3 DNA is TGTGCCAGCAGTCCCATGGGCGGGGCGCAGCAGCCCCAGCATTTT. Protein product: CASSPMGGAQQPQHF.